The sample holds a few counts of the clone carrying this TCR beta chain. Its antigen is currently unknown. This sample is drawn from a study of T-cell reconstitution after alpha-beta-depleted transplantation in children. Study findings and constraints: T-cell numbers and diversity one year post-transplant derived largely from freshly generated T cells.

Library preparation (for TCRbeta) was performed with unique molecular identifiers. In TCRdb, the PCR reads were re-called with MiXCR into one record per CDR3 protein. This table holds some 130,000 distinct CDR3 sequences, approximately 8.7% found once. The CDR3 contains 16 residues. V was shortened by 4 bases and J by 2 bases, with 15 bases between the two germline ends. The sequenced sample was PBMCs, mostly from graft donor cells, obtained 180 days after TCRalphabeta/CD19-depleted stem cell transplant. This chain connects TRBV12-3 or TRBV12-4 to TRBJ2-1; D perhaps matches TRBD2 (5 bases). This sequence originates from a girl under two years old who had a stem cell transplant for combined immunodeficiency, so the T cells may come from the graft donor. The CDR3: CASSSISVGPYNEQFF. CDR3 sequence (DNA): TGTGCCAGCAGTTCTATTAGCGTGGGCCCCTACAATGAGCAGTTCTTC.